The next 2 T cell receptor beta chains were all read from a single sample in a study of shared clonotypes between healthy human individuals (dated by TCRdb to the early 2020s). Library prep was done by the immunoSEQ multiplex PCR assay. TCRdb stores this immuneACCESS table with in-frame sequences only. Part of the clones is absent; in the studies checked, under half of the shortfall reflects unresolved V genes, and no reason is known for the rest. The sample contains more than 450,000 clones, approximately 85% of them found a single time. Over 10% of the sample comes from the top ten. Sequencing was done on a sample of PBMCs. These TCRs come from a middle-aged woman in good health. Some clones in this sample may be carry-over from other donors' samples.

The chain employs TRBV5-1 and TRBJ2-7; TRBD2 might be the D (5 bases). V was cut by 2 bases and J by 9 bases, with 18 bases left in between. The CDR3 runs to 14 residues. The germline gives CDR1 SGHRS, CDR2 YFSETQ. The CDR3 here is CASSFEGSHVGQYF. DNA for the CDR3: TGCGCCAGCAGCTTTGAGGGCAGCCACGTCGGGCAGTACTTC.

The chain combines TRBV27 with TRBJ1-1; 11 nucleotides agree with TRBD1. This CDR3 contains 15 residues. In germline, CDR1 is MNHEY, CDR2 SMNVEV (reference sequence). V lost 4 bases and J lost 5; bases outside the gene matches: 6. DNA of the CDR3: TGTGCCAGCAGTTCAGGGACAGGGGGGAGGACTGAAGCTTTCTTT. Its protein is CASSSGTGGRTEAFF.